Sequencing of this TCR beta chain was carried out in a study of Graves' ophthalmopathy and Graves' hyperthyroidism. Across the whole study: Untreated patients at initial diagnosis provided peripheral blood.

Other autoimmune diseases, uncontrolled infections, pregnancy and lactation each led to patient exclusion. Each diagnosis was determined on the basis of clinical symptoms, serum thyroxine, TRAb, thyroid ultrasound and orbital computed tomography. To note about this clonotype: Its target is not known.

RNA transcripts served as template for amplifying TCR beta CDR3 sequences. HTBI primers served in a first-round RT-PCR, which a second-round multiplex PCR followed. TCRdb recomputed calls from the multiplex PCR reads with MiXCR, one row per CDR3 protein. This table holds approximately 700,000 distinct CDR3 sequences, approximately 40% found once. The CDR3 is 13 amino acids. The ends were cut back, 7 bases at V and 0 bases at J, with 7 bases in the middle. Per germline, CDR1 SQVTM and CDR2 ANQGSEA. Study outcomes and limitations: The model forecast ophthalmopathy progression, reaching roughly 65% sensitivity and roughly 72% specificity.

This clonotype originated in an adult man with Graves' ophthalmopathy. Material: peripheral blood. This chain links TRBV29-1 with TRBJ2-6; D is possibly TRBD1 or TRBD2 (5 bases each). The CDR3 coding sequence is TGCAGCGCAGGGAGCTCTGGGGCCAACGTCCTGACTTTC. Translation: CSAGSSGANVLTF.